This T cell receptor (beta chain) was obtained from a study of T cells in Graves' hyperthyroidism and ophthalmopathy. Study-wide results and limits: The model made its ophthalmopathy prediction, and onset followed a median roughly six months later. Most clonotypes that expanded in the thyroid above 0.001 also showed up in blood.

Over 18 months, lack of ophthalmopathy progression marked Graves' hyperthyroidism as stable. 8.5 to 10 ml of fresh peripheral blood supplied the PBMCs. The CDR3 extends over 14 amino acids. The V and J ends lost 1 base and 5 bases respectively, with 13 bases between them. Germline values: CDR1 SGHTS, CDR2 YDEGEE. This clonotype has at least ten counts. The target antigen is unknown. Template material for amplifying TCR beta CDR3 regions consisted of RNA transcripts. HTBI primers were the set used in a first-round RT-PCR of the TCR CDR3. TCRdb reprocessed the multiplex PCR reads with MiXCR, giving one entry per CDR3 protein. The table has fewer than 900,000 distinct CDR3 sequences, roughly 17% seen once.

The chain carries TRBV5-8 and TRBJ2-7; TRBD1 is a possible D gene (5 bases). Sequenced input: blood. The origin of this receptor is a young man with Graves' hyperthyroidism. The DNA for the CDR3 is TGTGCCAGCAGCTTGCCCAGGGAAGGAGACGAGCAGTACTTC. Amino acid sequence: CASSLPREGDEQYF.